This paragraph covers one T cell receptor beta chain sequence. The method was immunoSEQ multiplex PCR; TCRdb's version includes in-frame clones alone and lacks a portion of them. The table records about 2 million clones, 85% to 95% of them present only once. CD45RO-negative cells were positively selected for CCR7, leaving out terminally differentiated effector memory CD45RA+ cells. Germline V gene sequence: CDR1 MNHEY, CDR2 SVGAGI. The CDR3 is 14 amino acids. Trimming left V 5 bases short and J 4 bases short, with 9 bases between. These data come from a study of shared clonotypes between healthy human individuals.

Input material: naive CD8+ T cells sorted from blood. The gene calls are TRBV6-5 and TRBJ1-6, with D uncertain. The source is a man aged 18 to 30 in good health. CDR3 sequence: CASSATGYNSPLHF. DNA of the CDR3: TGTGCCAGCAGTGCGACTGGATATAATTCACCCCTCCACTTT.